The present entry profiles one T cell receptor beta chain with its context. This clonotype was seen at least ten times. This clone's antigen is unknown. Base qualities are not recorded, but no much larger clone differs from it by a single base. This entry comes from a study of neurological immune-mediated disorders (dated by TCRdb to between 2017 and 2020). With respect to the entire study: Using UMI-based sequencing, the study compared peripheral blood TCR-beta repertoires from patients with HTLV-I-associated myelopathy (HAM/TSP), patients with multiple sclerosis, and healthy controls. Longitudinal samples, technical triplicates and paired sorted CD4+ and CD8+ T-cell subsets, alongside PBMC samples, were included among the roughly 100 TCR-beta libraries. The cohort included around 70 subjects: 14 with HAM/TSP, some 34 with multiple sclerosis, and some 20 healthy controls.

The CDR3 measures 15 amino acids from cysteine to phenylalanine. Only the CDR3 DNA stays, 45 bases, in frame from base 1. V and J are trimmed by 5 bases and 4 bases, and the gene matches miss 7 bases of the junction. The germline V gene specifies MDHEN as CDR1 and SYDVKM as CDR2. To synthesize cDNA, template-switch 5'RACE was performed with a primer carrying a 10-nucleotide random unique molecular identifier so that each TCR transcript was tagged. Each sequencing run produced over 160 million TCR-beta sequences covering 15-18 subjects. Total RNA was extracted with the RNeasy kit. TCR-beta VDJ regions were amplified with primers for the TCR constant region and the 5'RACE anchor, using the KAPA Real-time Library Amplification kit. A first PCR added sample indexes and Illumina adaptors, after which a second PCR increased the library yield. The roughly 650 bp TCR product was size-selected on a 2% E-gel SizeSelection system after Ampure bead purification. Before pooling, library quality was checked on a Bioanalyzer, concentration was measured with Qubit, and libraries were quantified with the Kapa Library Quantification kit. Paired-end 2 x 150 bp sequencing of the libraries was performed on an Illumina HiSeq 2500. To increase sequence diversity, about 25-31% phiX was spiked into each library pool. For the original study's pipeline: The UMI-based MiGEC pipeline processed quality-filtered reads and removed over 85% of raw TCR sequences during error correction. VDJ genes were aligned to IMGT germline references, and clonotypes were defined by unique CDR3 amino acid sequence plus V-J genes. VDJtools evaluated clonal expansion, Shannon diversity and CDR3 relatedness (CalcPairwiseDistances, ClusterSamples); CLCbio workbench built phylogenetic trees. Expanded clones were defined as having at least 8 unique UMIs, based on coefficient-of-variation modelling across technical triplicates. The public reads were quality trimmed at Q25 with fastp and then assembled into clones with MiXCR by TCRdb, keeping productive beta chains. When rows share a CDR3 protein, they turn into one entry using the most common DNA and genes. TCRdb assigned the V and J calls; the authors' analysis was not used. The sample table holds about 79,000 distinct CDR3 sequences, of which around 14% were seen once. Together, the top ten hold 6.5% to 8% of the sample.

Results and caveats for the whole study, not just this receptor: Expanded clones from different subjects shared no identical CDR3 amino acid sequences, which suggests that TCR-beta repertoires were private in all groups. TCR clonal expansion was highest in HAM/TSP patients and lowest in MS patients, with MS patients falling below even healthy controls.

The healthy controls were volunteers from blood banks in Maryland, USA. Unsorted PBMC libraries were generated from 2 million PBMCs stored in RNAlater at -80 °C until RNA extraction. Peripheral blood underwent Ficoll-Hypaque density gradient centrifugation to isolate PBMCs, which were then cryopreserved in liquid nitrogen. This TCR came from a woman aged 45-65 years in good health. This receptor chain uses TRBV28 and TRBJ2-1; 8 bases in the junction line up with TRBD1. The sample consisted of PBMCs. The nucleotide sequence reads TGTGCCAGCAGTCGCCAGGGGGCGAGGTACAATGAGCAGTTCTTC. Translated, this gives CASSRQGARYNEQFF.